This T cell receptor beta chain was sequenced during a study of blood T cells in healthy people across ages. The donors, all healthy, were Caucasians living in Russia, aged roughly 6 to 95. Germline-derived CDR1 and CDR2 are DFQATT and SNEGSKA (reference sequence). V gave up 5 bases and J gave up 2 bases; unmatched junction bases: 8. This CDR3 comprises 14 residues. In regard to this clonotype: What it recognizes is unknown.

The use of a sample-barcoded 5' primer and a J-beta primer mix characterized a second PCR of roughly 7 to 11 cycles. TCRdb fed the 5' RACE reads into MiXCR, producing one record per CDR3 protein. The sample includes 1.5 million to 2 million distinct CDR3 sequences, approximately 30% of them seen just once. Whole-study results and caveats: Across samples, TCR beta diversity tracked strongly with naive T cell percentage.

V usage is TRBV20-1 and J usage is TRBJ2-5; 7 bases are shared with TRBD2. The receptor comes from a woman in her twenties or thirties in good health. The sequencing input was blood. The CDR3 DNA sequence: TGCAGTGCTGAGGCCCTAGCGGTACAAGAGACCCAGTACTTC. Translation gives CSAEALAVQETQYF.